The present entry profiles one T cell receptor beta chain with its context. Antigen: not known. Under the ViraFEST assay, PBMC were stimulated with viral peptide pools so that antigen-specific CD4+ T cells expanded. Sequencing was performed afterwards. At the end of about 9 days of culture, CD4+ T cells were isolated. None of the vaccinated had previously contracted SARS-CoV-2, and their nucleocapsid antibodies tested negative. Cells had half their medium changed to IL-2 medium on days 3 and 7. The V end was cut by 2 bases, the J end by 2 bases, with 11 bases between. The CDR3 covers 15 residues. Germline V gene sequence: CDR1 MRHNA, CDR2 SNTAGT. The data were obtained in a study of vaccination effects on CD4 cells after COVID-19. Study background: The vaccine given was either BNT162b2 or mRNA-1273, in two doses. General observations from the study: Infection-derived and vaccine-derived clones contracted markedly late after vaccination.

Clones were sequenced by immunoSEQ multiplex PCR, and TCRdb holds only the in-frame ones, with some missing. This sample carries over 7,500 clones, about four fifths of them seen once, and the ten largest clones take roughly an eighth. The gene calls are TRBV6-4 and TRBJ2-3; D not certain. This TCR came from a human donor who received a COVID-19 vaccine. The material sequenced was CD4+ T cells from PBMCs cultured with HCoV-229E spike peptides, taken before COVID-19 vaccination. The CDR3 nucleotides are TGTGCCAGCAGTGACGGGAAGGGCCCCACAGATACGCAGTATTTT. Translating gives CASSDGKGPTDTQYF.